This TCR beta chain was sequenced in a study of early T cells in non-severe SARS-CoV-2 infection. Study at large: With bulk RNA from unsorted whole blood as input, sequencing yielded unpaired chains.

Study-wide results and caveats: VDJdb matching skewed toward anti-spike CD8 responses, missing private and CD4 specificities.

Individual cDNA molecules were tagged with unique molecular identifiers. TCRdb redid the calling of the 5' RACE reads with MiXCR, one entry per CDR3 protein. This sample has about 25,000 distinct CDR3 sequences, with roughly 5% found just once. This clonotype was counted between two and nine times. Its antigen is unidentified. CDR3 length: 15 amino acids. Germline CDR1 DFQATT, CDR2 SNEGSKA (reference sequence). V was clipped by 5 bases and J by 2 bases; unmatched bases: 8. The chain links TRBV20-1 to TRBJ2-7; TRBD2 agrees at 11 bases. This sequence was found in an adult who was a healthcare worker with PCR-confirmed SARS-CoV-2 infection or an uninfected control (not recorded which). The sequenced material came from whole blood. The CDR3 bases are TGCAGTGCTCCCTCCCTAGCGGGGGGTACCTACGAGCAGTACTTC. It is translated as CSAPSLAGGTYEQYF.